The rows below give T cell receptor beta chains drawn from one sample of a study of blood T cell repertoires in COVID-19. Assay: immunoSEQ multiplex PCR; the TCRdb copy retains only in-frame clones and omits some. The table lists around 320,000 clones, 65% to 90% of them singletons, with approximately 7.9% in the top ten. Sequenced sample: peripheral blood. Receptors originate from a human donor in a cohort sampled during active COVID-19. CDR3s include the opening cysteine and the closing phenylalanine or tryptophan. Fields, in order: CDR3 length, clone size, V gene, J gene, D gene, CDR3 protein, CDR3 DNA. D genes are given only for firm matches. Only some rows state a clone size, as once, few, many or a class for expanded clones.

len: 13; abundance: .; v_gene: TRBV30; j_gene: TRBJ2-1; d_gene: .; CDR3aa: CAWRKGEWSEQFF; CDR3nt: TGTGCCTGGAGAAAGGGGGAATGGAGTGAGCAGTTCTTC
len: 15; abundance: once; v_gene: TRBV3-1/TRBV3-2; j_gene: TRBJ2-1; d_gene: TRBD2; CDR3aa: CASSPGLASYNEQFF; CDR3nt: TGTGCCAGCAGCCCGGGACTAGCCTCCTACAATGAGCAGTTCTTC
len: 13; abundance: .; v_gene: TRBV4-1; j_gene: TRBJ1-5; d_gene: .; CDR3aa: CASSLDGNQPQHF; CDR3nt: TGCGCCAGCAGCCTAGACGGGAATCAGCCCCAGCATTTT
len: 12; abundance: .; v_gene: TRBV2; j_gene: TRBJ2-7; d_gene: TRBD1; CDR3aa: CASRTGRREQYF; CDR3nt: TGTGCCAGCCGGACAGGCCGGCGCGAGCAGTACTTC
len: 13; abundance: .; v_gene: TRBV19; j_gene: TRBJ1-6; d_gene: .; CDR3aa: CASSLQDNSPLHF; CDR3nt: TGTGCCAGTAGTCTACAGGATAATTCACCCCTCCACTTT
len: 15; abundance: .; v_gene: TRBV6-5; j_gene: TRBJ2-2; d_gene: TRBD1; CDR3aa: CASLGGQGFAGELFF; CDR3nt: TGTGCCAGCCTCGGGGGACAGGGTTTCGCCGGGGAGCTGTTTTTT
len: 14; abundance: .; v_gene: TRBV7-2; j_gene: TRBJ2-7; d_gene: .; CDR3aa: CASSLVPGPYEQYF; CDR3nt: TGTGCCAGCAGCTTAGTTCCAGGGCCTTACGAGCAGTACTTC
len: 15; abundance: .; v_gene: TRBV30; j_gene: TRBJ2-6; d_gene: .; CDR3aa: CAWSVSGSRANVLTF; CDR3nt: TGTGCCTGGAGTGTTTCCGGGTCGAGAGCCAACGTCCTGACTTTC
len: 15; abundance: .; v_gene: TRBV11-3; j_gene: TRBJ2-2; d_gene: TRBD2; CDR3aa: CASSSREGFTGELFF; CDR3nt: TGTGCCAGCAGCTCAAGGGAGGGGTTCACCGGGGAGCTGTTTTTT
len: 15; abundance: .; v_gene: TRBV7-9; j_gene: TRBJ2-4; d_gene: TRBD1; CDR3aa: CASSLKGQGKNIQYF; CDR3nt: TGTGCCAGCAGCTTAAAAGGACAGGGTAAAAACATTCAGTACTTC
len: 15; abundance: .; v_gene: TRBV9; j_gene: TRBJ2-5; d_gene: .; CDR3aa: CASSPSHRFEETQYF; CDR3nt: TGTGCCAGCAGCCCGAGTCACCGGTTCGAAGAGACCCAGTACTTC
len: 17; abundance: .; v_gene: TRBV7-9; j_gene: TRBJ2-5; d_gene: .; CDR3aa: CASSLRNPQFSLETQYF; CDR3nt: TGTGCCAGCAGCTTACGGAATCCACAGTTCTCTCTAGAGACCCAGTACTTC
len: 13; abundance: .; v_gene: TRBV19; j_gene: TRBJ2-1; d_gene: TRBD2; CDR3aa: CASRTSGYNEQFF; CDR3nt: TGTGCCAGTCGGACTAGCGGATACAATGAGCAGTTCTTC
len: 15; abundance: .; v_gene: TRBV4-1; j_gene: TRBJ2-1; d_gene: TRBD1; CDR3aa: CASSQRDRVYNEQFF; CDR3nt: TGCGCCAGCAGTCAAAGGGACAGGGTCTACAATGAGCAGTTCTTC